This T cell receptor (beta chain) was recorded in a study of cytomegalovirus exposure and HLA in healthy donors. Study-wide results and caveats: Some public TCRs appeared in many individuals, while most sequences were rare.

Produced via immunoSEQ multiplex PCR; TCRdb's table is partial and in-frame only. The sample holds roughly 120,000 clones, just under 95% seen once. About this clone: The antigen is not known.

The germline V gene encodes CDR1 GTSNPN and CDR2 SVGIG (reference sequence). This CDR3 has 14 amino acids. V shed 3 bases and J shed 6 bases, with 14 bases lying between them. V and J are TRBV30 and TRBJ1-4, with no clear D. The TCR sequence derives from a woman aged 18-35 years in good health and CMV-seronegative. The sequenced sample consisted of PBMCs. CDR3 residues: CAWSAGYGDEKLFF. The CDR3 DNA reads TGTGCCTGGAGCGCGGGCTACGGGGATGAAAAACTGTTTTTT.